The 10 T cell receptor beta chains in this list originate from one sample, sequenced in a study of blood T cells in healthy people across ages. A second PCR, run for roughly 7 to 12 cycles, used a sample-barcoded 5' primer plus a J-beta primer mix. A single record per CDR3 protein comes from TCRdb applying MiXCR to the 5' RACE reads. Of some 290,000 distinct CDR3 sequences in the sample, around 30% are singletons; the top ten hold approximately 29%. The specimen sequenced was blood. The receptors originated from a woman in her 70s in good health.

This clonotype was seen only a few times. The rearrangement uses TRBV11-2 and TRBJ2-5; D remains unclear. The J call is in doubt because the DNA end fits TRBJ2-1 better. CDR1 is SGHAT, CDR2 FQNNGV, per germline. There are 11 residues in the CDR3. The CDR3 region is CAVRAFDEQFF. Written as DNA, the CDR3 is TGTGCCGTAAGGGCATTCGATGAGCAGTTCTTC.

This clonotype has just a few counts. The chain couples TRBV27 to TRBJ2-5, with TRBD2 matching over 15 bases. Germline V gene lookup returns CDR1 MNHEY and CDR2 SMNVEV (reference sequence). The CDR3 extends over 16 amino acids. Losses at the gene ends were 5 bases for V and 4 bases for J; bases not matched to a gene: 5. CDR3 in amino acids: CASSLGLAGGGETQYF. The DNA for the CDR3 is TGTGCCAGCAGTCTGGGACTAGCGGGAGGTGGAGAGACCCAGTACTTC.

This clonotype was observed a few times. The gene calls are TRBV2 and TRBJ2-5; 7 nucleotides line up with TRBD1. Judging by the DNA end, TRBJ2-1 fits better; the J call may be wrong. This CDR3 region has 14 residues. Looked up from germline, CDR1 is SNHLY and CDR2 is FYNNEI. As DNA, the CDR3 is TGTGCCAGCTATTGGGGACAGACTTACAATGAGCAGTTCTTC. Its protein is CASYWGQTYNEQFF.

The chain links TRBV27 to TRBJ2-2, with 10 bases fitting TRBD2. In germline, CDR1 is MNHEY, CDR2 SMNVEV (reference sequence). This CDR3 spans 15 amino acids. The ends lost 3 bases at V and 8 bases at J; junction bases unmatched: 6. Here the CDR3 DNA reads TGTGCCAGCAGTTTTACTAGCGGGGCCTCTGGGGAGCTGTTTTTT. It is translated as CASSFTSGASGELFF.

This clonotype was seen ten or more times. V gene TRBV28 combines with J gene TRBJ2-7; D unresolved. The germline CDR1 and CDR2 sequences are MDHEN and SYDVKM. V lost 8 bases to trimming and J lost 1 base, with 12 bases between them. The CDR3 has 13 residues. The CDR3 nucleotides read TGTGCCAGCTCTAGACCCGGATCCTACGAGCAGTACTTC. Protein sequence: CASSRPGSYEQYF.

This clonotype appeared a few times. The CDR3 nucleotides read TGCAGCGTTGAAGTGACAGCTGGGGCCAACGTCCTGACTTTC. Its translation: CSVEVTAGANVLTF. The chain is built from TRBV29-1 and TRBJ2-6, with a weak D call TRBD1 (5 bases). V lost 1 base and J lost 2, with 6 bases in between. CDR3 size: 14 residues. CDR1 and CDR2 from the germline V gene are SQVTM and ANQGSEA.

J is TRBJ1-2 and V is TRBV25-1, with 10 nucleotides matching TRBD1. The germline V gene encodes CDR1 MGHDK and CDR2 SYGVNS. The V gene end was trimmed by 3 bases and the J gene end by 8 bases; junction bases not matched to a gene: 6. The CDR3 is made up of 14 amino acids. In DNA, the CDR3 is TGTGCCAGCAGTGACCGACAGGGGGCTTGGGGCTACACCTTC. Translation: CASSDRQGAWGYTF.

This clonotype was observed many times. The CDR3 DNA is TGTGCCAGCAGCCAAGAGAGCAGGCCCACCTACGAGCAGTACTTC. Amino acid sequence: CASSQESRPTYEQYF. The rearrangement links TRBV4-2 to TRBJ2-7; D gene uncertain. The CDR3 is 15 amino acids. The V gene lost 0 bases and the J gene lost 2 bases, with 11 bases spanning the gap. CDR1 and CDR2 (germline): LGHNA, YNFKEQ.

This sequence joins TRBV18 and TRBJ2-4; 7 bases are a match to TRBD1. The CDR3 is 17 amino acids. Germline V CDR1 and CDR2: KGHSH, LQKENI. V lost 0 bases to trimming and J lost 0 bases; unmatched junction nucleotides: 5. CDR3 amino acids: CASSPPTGSRAKNIQYF. The CDR3 DNA follows: TGTGCCAGCTCACCACCGACAGGGAGTAGAGCCAAAAACATTCAGTACTTC.

The V and J genes are TRBV9 and TRBJ2-5, with D perhaps matching TRBD1 (6 bases). Between the trimmed V and J ends, which lost 4 bases and 5 bases, there was a span of 15 bases. The CDR3 is 14 residues long. Per the germline V gene, CDR1 is SGDLS and CDR2 is YYNGEE. CDR3 amino acids: CASSITGLGETQYF. The CDR3 coding sequence is TGTGCCAGCAGCATTACAGGGTTGGGGGAGACCCAGTACTTC.